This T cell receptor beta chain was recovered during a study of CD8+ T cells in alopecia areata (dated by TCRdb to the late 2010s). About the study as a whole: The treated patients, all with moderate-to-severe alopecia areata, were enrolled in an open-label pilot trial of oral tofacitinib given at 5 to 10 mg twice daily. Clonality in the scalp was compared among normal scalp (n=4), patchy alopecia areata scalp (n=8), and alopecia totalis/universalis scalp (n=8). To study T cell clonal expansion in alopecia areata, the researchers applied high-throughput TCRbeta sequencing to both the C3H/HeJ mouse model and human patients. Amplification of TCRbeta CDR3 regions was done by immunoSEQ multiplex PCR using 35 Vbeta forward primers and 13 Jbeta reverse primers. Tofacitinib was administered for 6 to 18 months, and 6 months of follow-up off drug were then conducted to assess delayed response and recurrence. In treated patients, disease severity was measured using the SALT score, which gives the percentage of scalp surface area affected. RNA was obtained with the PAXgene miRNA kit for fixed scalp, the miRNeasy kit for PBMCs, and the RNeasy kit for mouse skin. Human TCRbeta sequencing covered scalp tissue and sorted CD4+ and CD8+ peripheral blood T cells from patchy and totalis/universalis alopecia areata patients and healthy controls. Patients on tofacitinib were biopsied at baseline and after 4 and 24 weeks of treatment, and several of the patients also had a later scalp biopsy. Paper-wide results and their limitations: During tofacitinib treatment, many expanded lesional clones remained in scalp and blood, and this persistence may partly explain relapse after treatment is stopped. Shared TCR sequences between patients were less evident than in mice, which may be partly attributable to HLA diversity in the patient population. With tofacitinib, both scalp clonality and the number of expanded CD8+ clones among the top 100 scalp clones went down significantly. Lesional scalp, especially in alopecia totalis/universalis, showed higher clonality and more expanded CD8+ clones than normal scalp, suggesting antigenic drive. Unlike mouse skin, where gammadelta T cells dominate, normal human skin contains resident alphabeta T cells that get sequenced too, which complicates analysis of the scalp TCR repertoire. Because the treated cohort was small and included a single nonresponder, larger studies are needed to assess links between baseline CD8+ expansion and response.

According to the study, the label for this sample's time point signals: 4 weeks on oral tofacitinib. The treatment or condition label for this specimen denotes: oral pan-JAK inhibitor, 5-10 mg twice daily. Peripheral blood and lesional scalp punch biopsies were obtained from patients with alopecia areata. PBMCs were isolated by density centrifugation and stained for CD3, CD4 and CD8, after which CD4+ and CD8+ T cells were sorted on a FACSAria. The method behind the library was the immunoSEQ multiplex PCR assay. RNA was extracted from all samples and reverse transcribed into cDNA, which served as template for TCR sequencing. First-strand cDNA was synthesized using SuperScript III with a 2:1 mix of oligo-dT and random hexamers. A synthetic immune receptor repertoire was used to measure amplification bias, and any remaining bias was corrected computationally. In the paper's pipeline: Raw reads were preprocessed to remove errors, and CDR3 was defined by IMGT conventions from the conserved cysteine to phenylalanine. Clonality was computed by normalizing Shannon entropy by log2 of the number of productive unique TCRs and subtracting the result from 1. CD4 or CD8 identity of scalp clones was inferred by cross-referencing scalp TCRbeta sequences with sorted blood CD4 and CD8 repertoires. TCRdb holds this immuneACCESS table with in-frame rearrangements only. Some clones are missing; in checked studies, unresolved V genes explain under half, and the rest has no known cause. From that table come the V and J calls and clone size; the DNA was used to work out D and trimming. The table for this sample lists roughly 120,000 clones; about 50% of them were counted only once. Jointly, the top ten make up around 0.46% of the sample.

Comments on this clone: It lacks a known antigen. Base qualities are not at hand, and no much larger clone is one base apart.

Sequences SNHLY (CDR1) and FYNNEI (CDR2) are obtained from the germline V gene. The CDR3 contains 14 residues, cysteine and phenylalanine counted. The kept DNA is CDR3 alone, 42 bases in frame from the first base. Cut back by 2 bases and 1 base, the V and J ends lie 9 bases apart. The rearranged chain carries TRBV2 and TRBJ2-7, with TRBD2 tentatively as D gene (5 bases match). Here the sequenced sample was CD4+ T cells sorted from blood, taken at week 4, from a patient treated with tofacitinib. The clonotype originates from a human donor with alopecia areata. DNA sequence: TGTGCCAGCAGTGAATTTGGCGGGTCCTACGAGCAGTACTTC. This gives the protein CASSEFGGSYEQYF.